This TCR beta chain originates from a study of cytomegalovirus exposure and HLA in healthy donors. Germline trimming cut 1 base from V and 4 bases from J; bases unmatched to any gene: 5. This CDR3 is built from 15 residues. Germline lookup yields CDR1 LNHNV and CDR2 YYDKDF (reference sequence). PCR used 60 Vbeta primers and 13 Jbeta primers. Method: immunoSEQ multiplex PCR; TCRdb's copy keeps in-frame clones and lacks some. The sample holds tens of thousands of clones, approximately 68% seen once. The chain has TRBV15 and TRBJ2-3; the match to TRBD2 covers 7 bases. Material: PBMCs. This receptor was identified in a man in his thirties or forties in good health and CMV-seronegative. The CDR3 DNA sequence: TGTGCCACCAGCAGAGGGGCGGGAGAAGCAGATACGCAGTATTTT. Protein sequence: CATSRGAGEADTQYF.